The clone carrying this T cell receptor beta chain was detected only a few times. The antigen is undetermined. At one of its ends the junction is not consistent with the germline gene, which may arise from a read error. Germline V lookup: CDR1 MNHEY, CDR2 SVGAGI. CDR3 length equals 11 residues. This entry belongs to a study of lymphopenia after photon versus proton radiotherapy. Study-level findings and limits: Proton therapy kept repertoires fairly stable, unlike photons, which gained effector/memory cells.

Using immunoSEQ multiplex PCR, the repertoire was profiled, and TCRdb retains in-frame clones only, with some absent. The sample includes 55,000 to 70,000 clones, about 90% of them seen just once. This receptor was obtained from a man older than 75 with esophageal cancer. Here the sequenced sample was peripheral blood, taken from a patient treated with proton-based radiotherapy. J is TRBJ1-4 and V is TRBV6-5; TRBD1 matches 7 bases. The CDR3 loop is CASSDRGTVVF. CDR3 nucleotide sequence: TGTGCCAGCAGTGACCGGGGGACAGTCGTTTTT.